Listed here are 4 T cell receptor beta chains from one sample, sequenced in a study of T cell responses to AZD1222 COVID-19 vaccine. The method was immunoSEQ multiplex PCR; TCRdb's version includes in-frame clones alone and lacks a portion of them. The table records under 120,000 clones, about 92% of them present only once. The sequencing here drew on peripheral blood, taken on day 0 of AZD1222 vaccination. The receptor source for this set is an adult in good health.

CDR3 region: CASSYDVGPTEAFF. CDR3 bases: TGTGCCAGCAGTTACGATGTAGGGCCCACTGAAGCTTTCTTT. V and J are TRBV6-5 and TRBJ1-1, with D hard to call. The V end lost 2 bases, the J end lost 4 bases, and 11 bases lay between the germline ends. Germline CDR1 and CDR2: MNHEY and SVGAGI. CDR3 length equals 14 residues.

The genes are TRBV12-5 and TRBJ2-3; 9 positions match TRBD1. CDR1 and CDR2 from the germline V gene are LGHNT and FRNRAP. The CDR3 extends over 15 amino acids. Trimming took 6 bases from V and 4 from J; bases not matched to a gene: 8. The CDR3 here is CASGPGQGRPDTQYF. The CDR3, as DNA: TGTGCTAGTGGCCCGGGACAGGGCAGACCAGATACGCAGTATTTT.

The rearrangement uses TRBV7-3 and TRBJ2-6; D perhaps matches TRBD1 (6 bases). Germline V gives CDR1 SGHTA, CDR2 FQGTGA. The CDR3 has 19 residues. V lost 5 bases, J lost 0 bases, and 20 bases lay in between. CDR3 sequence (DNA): TGTGCCAGCAGCCCCCCGACAGGACCTCCTGTCTCTGGGGCCAACGTCCTGACTTTC. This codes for CASSPPTGPPVSGANVLTF.

For the CDR3, the DNA is TGTGCCAGCAGACCGAGGTCTGGGGCCAACGTCCTGACTTTC. Translating gives CASRPRSGANVLTF. V gene TRBV6-5 combines with J gene TRBJ2-6; no definite D call. This CDR3 spans 14 amino acids. Trimming removed 6 bases from V and 1 base from J, with 7 bases in between. The germline V gene encodes CDR1 MNHEY and CDR2 SVGAGI.